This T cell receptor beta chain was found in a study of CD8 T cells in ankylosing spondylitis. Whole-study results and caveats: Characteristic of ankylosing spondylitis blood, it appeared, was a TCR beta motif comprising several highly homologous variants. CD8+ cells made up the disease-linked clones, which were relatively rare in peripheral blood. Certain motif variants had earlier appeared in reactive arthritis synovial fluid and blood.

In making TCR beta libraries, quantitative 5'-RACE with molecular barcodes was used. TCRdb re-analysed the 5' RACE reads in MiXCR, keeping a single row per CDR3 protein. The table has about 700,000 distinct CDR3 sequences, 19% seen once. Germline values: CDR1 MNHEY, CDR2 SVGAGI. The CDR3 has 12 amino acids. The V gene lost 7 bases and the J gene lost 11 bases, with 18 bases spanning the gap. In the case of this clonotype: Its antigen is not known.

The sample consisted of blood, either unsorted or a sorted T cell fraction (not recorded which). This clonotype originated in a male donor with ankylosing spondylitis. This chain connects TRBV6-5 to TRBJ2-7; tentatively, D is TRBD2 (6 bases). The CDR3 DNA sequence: TGTGCCAGCACAAGCGGGCCCGGAGGGGAGTACTTC. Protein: CASTSGPGGEYF.